The rows below give T cell receptor beta chains drawn from one sample of a study of blood T cell repertoires in COVID-19. Profiling relied on immunoSEQ multiplex PCR, and the TCRdb table lists in-frame clones only, not all of them. The sample has approximately 200,000 clones, 80% to 90% seen once. The sequenced sample was PBMCs or T cells enriched from blood (not recorded which). Source of these receptors: a man in his forties who had recovered from COVID-19. Both conserved end residues are trimmed from each CDR3.

V | CDR3
TRBV15 | ATSVDIMNTEAF
TRBV10-3 | AITSRQGNSPLH
TRBV19 | ASSLGQPTNYGYT
TRBV4-1 | ASSQGPTSGGNEQF
TRBV27 | ASSSTPGTNEKLF
TRBV5-1 | ASSLESVNYGYT
TRBV27 | ASSYIGRWNEQF
TRBV7-9 | ASSPGTEVGPQH
TRBV7-8 | ASSSPSGYNEQF
TRBV7-9 | ASSLAGTPKNIQY